Ten or more counts support the clone carrying this TCR beta chain. Its antigen is as yet unknown. This sample was included in a study of T cells after yellow fever vaccination. General study results and limits: In post-booster samples, most primary-vaccination clones reappeared (about 96% CD4, roughly 88% CD8). The secondary response peaked faster, at day 5 versus 15, but was weaker. Overall, a small share of clonotypes was seen in both CD4 and CD8 compartments.

5'RACE template switching produced TCR cDNA carrying a universal primer site and UMIs. MiXCR, run by TCRdb on the 5' RACE reads, gives a single entry per CDR3 protein. Of 450,000 to 650,000 distinct CDR3 sequences in the sample, 21% were seen once. Sample: PBMCs, taken more than 20 days after the first yellow fever vaccination. The clonotype was recovered from a man between 18 and 29 years old who received the YFV17D yellow fever vaccine.

The CDR3 is CSGAEVAGDPPQFF. The CDR3 bases are TGCAGCGGGGCTGAAGTAGCGGGGGACCCTCCTCAGTTCTTC. V is TRBV29-1 and J is TRBJ2-1; TRBD2 agrees at 9 bases. The germline V gene has CDR1 SQVTM and CDR2 ANQGSEA. The CDR3 extends over 14 amino acids. The junction had 17 bases not matched to a gene; V was cut back by 7 bases and J by 13 bases.